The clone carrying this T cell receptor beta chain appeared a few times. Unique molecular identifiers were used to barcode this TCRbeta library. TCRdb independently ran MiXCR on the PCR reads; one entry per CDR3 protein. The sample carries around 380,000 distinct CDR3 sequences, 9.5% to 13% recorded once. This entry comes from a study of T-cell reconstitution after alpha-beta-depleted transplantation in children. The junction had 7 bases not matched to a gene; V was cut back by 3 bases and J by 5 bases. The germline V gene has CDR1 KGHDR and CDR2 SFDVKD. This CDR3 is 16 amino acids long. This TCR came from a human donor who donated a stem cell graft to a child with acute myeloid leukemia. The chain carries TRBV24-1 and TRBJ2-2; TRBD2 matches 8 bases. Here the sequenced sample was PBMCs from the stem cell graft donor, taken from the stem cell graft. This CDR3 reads CATSDPGGPETGELFF. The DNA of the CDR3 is TGTGCCACCAGTGATCCGGGGGGGCCGGAAACCGGGGAGCTGTTTTTT.